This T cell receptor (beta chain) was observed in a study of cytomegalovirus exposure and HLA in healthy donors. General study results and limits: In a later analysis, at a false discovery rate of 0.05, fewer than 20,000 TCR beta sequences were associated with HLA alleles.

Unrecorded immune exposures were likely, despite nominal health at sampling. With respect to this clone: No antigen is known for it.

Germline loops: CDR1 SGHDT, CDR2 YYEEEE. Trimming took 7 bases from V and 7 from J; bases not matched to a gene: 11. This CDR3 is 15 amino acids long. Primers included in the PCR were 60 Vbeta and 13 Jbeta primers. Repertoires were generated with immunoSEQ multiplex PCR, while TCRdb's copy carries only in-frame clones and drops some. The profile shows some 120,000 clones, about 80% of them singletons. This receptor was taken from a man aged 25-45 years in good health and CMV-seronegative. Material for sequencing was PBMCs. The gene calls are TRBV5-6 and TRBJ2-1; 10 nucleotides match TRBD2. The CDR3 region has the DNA TGTGCCAGCGGGACGAGCGGGAGGGCCGTAAATGAGCAGTTCTTC. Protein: CASGTSGRAVNEQFF.